Listed below are T cell receptor beta chains from one sample, sequenced in a study of patients and donors after allogeneic stem cell transplantation. Each CDR3 protein is one row after TCRdb ran MiXCR on the RT-PCR reads. This table holds about a million distinct CDR3 sequences, around 17% found once. The sequenced sample was blood, either unsorted or a sorted T cell fraction (not recorded which). The receptor source for this set is a human donor who was either an allogeneic HSCT recipient or a stem cell or donor lymphocyte infusion donor (not recorded which). It is not recorded whose cells these are; they may come from a transplant donor. The CDR3 runs from the conserved cysteine through the conserved F or W. Fields, in order: V gene, D gene, clone size, J gene, CDR3 protein, CDR3 DNA. D genes are given only for firm matches. The size of a clone is reported for some rows only, either as once, few or many, or as a class for expanded clones.

>TRBV5-1|TRBD1|few|TRBJ2-4
CASSLEGGLLKYF
TGCGCCAGCAGCTTGGAAGGGGGCCTACTTAAGTACTTC
>TRBV6-5|TRBD1|few|TRBJ1-1
CASSYSGTGRAFF
TGTGCCAGCAGTTACTCCGGGACAGGGAGAGCTTTCTTT
>TRBV12-3/TRBV12-4|-|-|TRBJ2-7
CASSHKTGLSSYEQYF
TGTGCCAGCAGTCACAAGACAGGCCTTAGCTCCTACGAGCAGTACTTC
>TRBV29-1|TRBD2|-|TRBJ2-1
CSVVLSGGANEQFF
TGCAGCGTTGTCCTAAGCGGGGGGGCAAATGAGCAGTTCTTC
>TRBV20-1|-|-|TRBJ2-1
CSAPLPGTSYNEQFF
TGCAGTGCTCCATTACCCGGGACCTCCTACAATGAGCAGTTCTTC
>TRBV4-3|-|-|TRBJ2-7
CASSKGLGNEQYF
TGCGCCAGCAGCAAGGGCCTAGGGAACGAGCAGTACTTC
>TRBV6-5|-|-|TRBJ2-1
CASRRRGYEQFF
TGTGCCAGCCGTCGCAGGGGCTATGAGCAGTTCTTC
>TRBV29-1|-|-|TRBJ1-1
CSVDGRDTNTEAFF
TGCAGCGTTGACGGAAGAGATACAAACACTGAAGCTTTCTTT
>TRBV20-1|TRBD1|few|TRBJ1-3
CSARNTGGSGNTIYF
TGCAGTGCTAGAAATACAGGGGGCTCTGGAAACACCATATATTTT
>TRBV11-2|-|-|TRBJ2-1
CASSRRRGLDSNEQFF
TGTGCCAGCAGCCGGCGGAGGGGGCTTGATAGTAATGAGCAGTTCTTC
>TRBV2|-|few|TRBJ1-5
CASSEAVRAQPQHF
TGTGCCAGCAGTGAGGCCGTGCGCGCTCAGCCCCAGCATTTT
>TRBV12-3/TRBV12-4|-|many|TRBJ2-1
CASSLRGVSLDEQFF
TGTGCCAGCAGTTTAAGGGGGGTCTCTCTGGATGAGCAGTTCTTC
>TRBV6-1|TRBD1|few|TRBJ2-3
CATGGVTDTQYF
TGTGCTACAGGGGGAGTGACAGATACGCAGTATTTT
>TRBV6-5|-|few|TRBJ1-1
CASSYRGATEAFF
TGTGCCAGCAGTTACAGGGGGGCCACTGAAGCTTTCTTT
>TRBV29-1|-|few|TRBJ2-7
CSCGGAPSYEQYF
TGCAGCTGCGGGGGCGCCCCCTCCTACGAGCAGTACTTC
>TRBV3-1|TRBD2|-|TRBJ2-3
CASSQDLGLAGRDTQYF
TGTGCCAGCAGCCAGGACCTGGGACTAGCGGGTAGAGATACGCAGTATTTT
>TRBV12-3/TRBV12-4|TRBD1|few|TRBJ2-1
CASSPDREEQFF
TGTGCCAGCAGCCCCGACAGGGAAGAGCAGTTCTTC
>TRBV4-1|-|few|TRBJ2-7
CASSLRDLSGPSNTFYEQYF
TGCGCCAGCAGCCTCCGGGACCTAAGTGGCCCTTCTAACACGTTTTACGAGCAGTACTTC
>TRBV7-8|-|-|TRBJ2-1
CASSFYRVGSYNEQFF
TGTGCCAGCAGCTTTTACAGGGTGGGCTCCTACAATGAGCAGTTCTTC
>TRBV6-1|-|-|TRBJ1-2
CASTPGGSPLKYGYTF
TGTGCCAGCACTCCCGGAGGGAGCCCATTGAAGTATGGCTACACCTTC
>TRBV20-1|-|-|TRBJ2-5
CSARDRAARRTQYF
TGCAGTGCTAGAGATCGGGCCGCCAGGCGGACCCAGTACTTC
>TRBV5-1|-|many|TRBJ2-3
CASGDSRGSTDTQYF
TGCGCCAGCGGAGACTCAAGGGGAAGCACAGATACGCAGTATTTT
>TRBV4-2|-|-|TRBJ2-3
CASSQGFRMFSTQYF
TGTGCCAGCAGCCAAGGGTTTAGGATGTTCAGTACGCAGTATTTT
>TRBV7-2|TRBD2|-|TRBJ2-3
CASSLRRGATDTQYF
TGTGCCAGCAGCTTGCGGCGGGGGGCGACAGATACGCAGTATTTT
>TRBV20-1|-|-|TRBJ1-4
CSARDEWGINEKLFF
TGCAGTGCTAGAGATGAGTGGGGTATTAATGAAAAACTGTTTTTT
>TRBV12-3/TRBV12-4|TRBD1|many|TRBJ1-2
CASSSGQGAYGYTF
TGTGCCAGCAGTTCCGGGCAGGGGGCCTATGGCTACACCTTC
>TRBV9|-|many|TRBJ1-5
CASSVGQSNQPQHF
TGTGCCAGCAGCGTAGGACAGAGTAATCAGCCCCAGCATTTT
>TRBV7-3|-|-|TRBJ2-2
CASSLSAGGELFF
TGTGCCAGCAGCTTAAGCGCGGGCGGGGAGCTGTTTTTT
>TRBV11-3|-|-|TRBJ1-3
CASSSWDPPLGNTIYF
TGTGCCAGCAGCTCCTGGGACCCCCCGCTTGGAAACACCATATATTTT
>TRBV5-6|-|many|TRBJ2-7
CASSLESEQYF
TGTGCCAGCAGCTTAGAGTCCGAGCAGTACTTC
>TRBV6-1|TRBD2|few|TRBJ2-1
CASSPESGGGDNEQFF
TGTGCCAGCAGCCCCGAAAGCGGGGGAGGGGACAATGAGCAGTTCTTC
>TRBV27|-|-|TRBJ1-5
CASSLTFTEDSNQPQHF
TGTGCCAGCAGTTTAACGTTTACAGAGGATAGCAATCAGCCCCAGCATTTT
>TRBV29-1|TRBD2|many|TRBJ2-7
CSVEGLAGGNYEQYF
TGCAGCGTTGAAGGACTAGCGGGAGGCAACTACGAGCAGTACTTC
>TRBV6-1|-|-|TRBJ2-7
CASVRGAARDEQYF
TGTGCCAGCGTTAGGGGGGCCGCTCGGGACGAGCAGTACTTC
>TRBV28|-|few|TRBJ2-3
CASSLTQVGLARTDTQYF
TGTGCCAGCAGTTTAACCCAAGTGGGGTTGGCTAGGACAGATACGCAGTATTTT
>TRBV6-5|TRBD1|-|TRBJ2-6
CASSYSRDSSSGANVLTF
TGTGCCAGCAGTTACTCGAGGGACAGCTCCTCTGGGGCCAACGTCCTGACTTTC
>TRBV19|-|few|TRBJ1-5
CASRLGLGRTSNQPQHF
TGTGCCAGTAGATTGGGGTTAGGAAGGACAAGCAATCAGCCCCAGCATTTT
>TRBV5-1|-|few|TRBJ1-1
CASGLGLNTEAFF
TGCGCCAGCGGCCTGGGACTGAACACTGAAGCTTTCTTT
>TRBV7-3|-|few|TRBJ2-7
CASSGDFASYEQYF
TGTGCCAGCAGCGGGGACTTCGCCTCCTACGAGCAGTACTTC
>TRBV15|-|few|TRBJ2-7
CATSRDLFSDLYEQYF
TGTGCCACCAGCAGAGATCTGTTCTCCGATCTCTACGAGCAGTACTTC
>TRBV5-1|TRBD1|-|TRBJ1-1
CASGFRDSNTEAFF
TGCGCCAGCGGATTTCGGGACAGCAACACTGAAGCTTTCTTT
>TRBV10-3|TRBD1|-|TRBJ1-4
CAIKGQGINGTNEKLFF
TGTGCCATCAAGGGACAGGGGATTAACGGGACTAATGAAAAACTGTTTTTT
>TRBV30|-|few|TRBJ2-1
CAWGSGTGNNEQFF
TGTGCCTGGGGATCGGGGACGGGAAACAATGAGCAGTTCTTC
>TRBV7-2|-|few|TRBJ2-5
CASSLGVDRPRKKTQYF
TGTGCCAGCAGCTTAGGTGTCGACCGACCGCGCAAAAAGACCCAGTACTTC
>TRBV16|TRBD1|-|TRBJ1-1
CASSQSEAGGGVWFTEAFF
TGTGCCAGCAGCCAATCTGAGGCAGGGGGCGGTGTATGGTTCACTGAAGCTTTCTTT
>TRBV6-1|-|few|TRBJ2-7
CASSDWATRHYEQYF
TGTGCCAGCAGTGATTGGGCGACGCGGCACTACGAGCAGTACTTC
>TRBV10-3|-|few|TRBJ2-1
CATTINNEQFF
TGTGCCACCACTATAAACAATGAGCAGTTCTTC
>TRBV27|-|-|TRBJ1-1
CASTGLGLNTEAFF
TGTGCCAGTACAGGGCTGGGATTGAACACTGAAGCTTTCTTT
>TRBV5-6|-|many|TRBJ1-1
CASSFGGRNTEAFF
TGTGCCAGCAGCTTTGGGGGGAGGAACACTGAAGCTTTCTTT
>TRBV20-1|-|-|TRBJ2-7
CSARGYIDGTYEQYF
TGCAGTGCTAGAGGTTATATCGACGGGACCTACGAGCAGTACTTC
>TRBV12-3/TRBV12-4|-|many|TRBJ1-2
CASSYSLGGYTF
TGTGCCAGCAGTTACAGCCTTGGGGGCTACACCTTC
>TRBV6-1|TRBD1|few|TRBJ2-5
CASNLPGQGPQETQYF
TGTGCCAGCAACCTACCGGGACAGGGCCCTCAAGAGACCCAGTACTTC
>TRBV6-2/TRBV6-3|-|-|TRBJ2-1
CASRREDHNEQFF
TGTGCCAGCAGGCGAGAGGACCACAATGAGCAGTTCTTC
>TRBV2|-|-|TRBJ2-1
CASSEGGTRFNEQFF
TGTGCCAGCAGTGAAGGTGGGACGCGATTCAATGAGCAGTTCTTC